These 26 T cell receptor beta chains were all obtained from the same sample, sequenced in a study of CD8+ T cells in alopecia areata (dated by TCRdb to the late 2010s). Libraries were built with the immunoSEQ multiplex PCR assay. RNA was extracted from all samples and reverse transcribed into cDNA as template for TCR sequencing. Not all clones reach the TCRdb copy of this immuneACCESS table, which keeps in-frame sequences only. Checked studies attribute under half of the gap to unresolved V genes and leave the rest unexplained. The sample table holds approximately 200,000 clones, of which approximately 56% were seen once. The top ten constitute about 3% of the sample. What the time point label conveys for this sample: approximately 4 weeks on oral tofacitinib. Sample treatment or condition, as interpreted from the label and publication: oral pan-JAK inhibitor, 5-10 mg twice daily. The sequences come from CD4+ T cells sorted from blood, collected at week 4, from a patient treated with tofacitinib. The receptors here all came from a human donor with alopecia areata.

The chain links TRBV5-1 to TRBJ2-2; D tentatively reads TRBD1 or TRBD2 (5 bases each). Trimming removed 0 bases at V and 6 bases at J, with 6 bases between. The germline CDR1 and CDR2 sequences are SGHRS and YFSETQ. The CDR3 sequence is 13 residues long. CDR3 sequence reads: CASSLEGPGELFF. The CDR3 DNA follows: TGCGCCAGCAGCTTGGAGGGACCCGGGGAGCTGTTTTTT.

This clone was seen just once. The genes are TRBV15 and TRBJ1-1; D remains unclear. The CDR3 extends over 12 amino acids. The V gene lost 0 bases and the J gene lost 10 bases, with 9 bases spanning the gap. Germline V CDR1 and CDR2: LNHNV, YYDKDF (reference sequence). The DNA of the CDR3 is TGTGCCACCAGCAGAGACAGATTCGGAGCTTTCTTT. Protein product: CATSRDRFGAFF. The variable domain in full, completed from reference TRBV15 and TRBJ1-1, reads DAMVIQNPRYQVTQFGKPVTLSCSQTLNHNVMYWYQQKSSQAPKLLFHYYDKDFNNEADTPDNFQSRRPNTSFCFLDIRSPGLGDTAMYLCATSRDRFGAFFGQGTRLTVV.

This clone came up a few times. This sequence joins TRBV4-3 and TRBJ2-3; no clear D. This CDR3 is built from 13 residues. Germline V gives CDR1 LGHNA, CDR2 YSLEER. V was trimmed by 2 bases and J by 6 bases, leaving 9 bases between them. CDR3 DNA: TGCGCCAGCAGCCAATCCGGCCCCGATACGCAGTATTTT. It translates to CASSQSGPDTQYF.

The sample holds a few counts of this clone. This chain connects TRBV29-1 to TRBJ2-6, with TRBD1 as a possible D gene (6 bases). V lost 5 bases and J lost 2, with 10 bases in between. The CDR3 runs to 14 residues. Germline V lookup: CDR1 SQVTM, CDR2 ANQGSEA. CDR3 sequence: CSVLGGTGANVLTF. As DNA, the CDR3 is TGCAGCGTTTTAGGGGGAACTGGGGCCAACGTCCTGACTTTC.

The chain recombines TRBV7-6 with TRBJ1-1; no clear D. The CDR3 contains 13 residues. Deletions cut 2 bases from V and 4 bases from J, with 8 bases between. CDR1 is SGHVS, CDR2 FNYEAQ, per germline. CDR3 sequence (DNA): TGTGCCAGCAGCTTAAGTCCGGGCACTGAAGCTTTCTTT. As protein: CASSLSPGTEAFF.

V is TRBV5-1 and J is TRBJ2-5; 13 bases map to TRBD2. The CDR3 extends over 16 amino acids. Losses at the gene ends were 2 bases for V and 2 bases for J; bases not matched to a gene: 3. The germline CDR1 and CDR2 sequences are SGHRS and YFSETQ. In nucleotides, the CDR3 is TGCGCCAGCAGCTTTCAACTAGCGGGGGGGCAAGAGACCCAGTACTTC. It encodes CASSFQLAGGQETQYF.

The chain links TRBV28 to TRBJ1-2; D gene uncertain. The ends were cut back, 4 bases at V and 8 bases at J, with 17 bases in the middle. CDR1 and CDR2 (germline): MDHEN, SYDVKM. This CDR3 contains 14 residues. CDR3 in DNA: TGTGCCAGCAGTTGGCCCCGCCCCCAGGAAGGCTACACCTTC. Translating it yields CASSWPRPQEGYTF.

As to this clone: Other DNA variants within this sample encode the same CDR3. The CDR3 coding sequence is TGCAGCGTTAGGGGGCGGATGAACACTGAAGCTTTCTTT. This translates into CSVRGRMNTEAFF. The J gene is TRBJ1-1, the V gene TRBV29-1; 7 positions match TRBD1. This CDR3 is 13 amino acids long. V shed 5 bases, J shed 0 bases, and the junction held 3 bases outside the gene matches. CDR1 and CDR2 from the germline V gene are SQVTM and ANQGSEA. Full variable domain (rest looked up from reference TRBV29-1 and TRBJ1-1): SAVISQKPSRDICQRGTSLTIQCQVDSQVTMMFWYRQQPGQSLTLIATANQGSEATYESGFVIDKFPISRPNLTFSTLTVSNMSPEDSSIYLCSVRGRMNTEAFFGQGTRLTVV.

V usage is TRBV29-1 and J usage is TRBJ2-5; the D gene is possibly TRBD2 (5 bases). Deletions cut 7 bases from V and 5 bases from J, with 17 bases between. This CDR3 region has 13 residues. Per germline, CDR1 SQVTM and CDR2 ANQGSEA. The DNA of the CDR3 is TGCAGCGGGATTGGACTGCCAACGGAGACCCAGTACTTC. Encoded protein: CSGIGLPTETQYF.

This clone was seen a single time. The genes are TRBV4-2 and TRBJ1-5; 9 bases fit TRBD1. Germline CDR1 LGHNA, CDR2 YNFKEQ. Losses at the gene ends were 1 base for V and 4 bases for J; bases not matched to a gene: 2. CDR3 length equals 15 residues. CDR3 protein: CASSQAQGANQPQHF. For the CDR3, the DNA is TGTGCCAGCAGCCAAGCACAGGGGGCAAATCAGCCCCAGCATTTT.

J is TRBJ1-6 and V is TRBV20-1; 9 bases are a match to TRBD1. Germline CDR1 reads DFQATT; CDR2 reads SNEGSKA (reference sequence). This CDR3 is built from 11 residues. After removal of 6 bases from V and 13 bases from J, the junction contained 4 bases not matched to a gene. The CDR3 coding sequence is TGCAGTGCCGGTGACAGGGGGCCCCTCCACTTT. Translating gives CSAGDRGPLHF.

The chain uses TRBV4-1 and TRBJ1-2; no firm D call. Per the germline V gene, CDR1 is MGHRA and CDR2 is YSYEKL. This CDR3 is built from 15 residues. The V and J ends lost 4 bases and 5 bases respectively, with 17 bases between them. The CDR3 region has the DNA TGCGCCAGCAGCCCAATTTTAACAGCTACTTATGGCTACACCTTC. Amino acid sequence: CASSPILTATYGYTF.

The rearrangement joins TRBV4-2 to TRBJ2-5; TRBD1 agrees at 9 bases. The trim removed 3 bases at V and 7 bases at J, leaving 15 bases unmatched. This CDR3 region has 17 residues. Looked up from germline, CDR1 is LGHNA and CDR2 is YNFKEQ. The CDR3 region has the DNA TGTGCCAGCAGCCAGGAACAGACAGGGGGTAATGTGGGGACCCAGTACTTC. Its protein is CASSQEQTGGNVGTQYF.

This clone was seen more than once but under ten times. The V call is TRBV18, the J call TRBJ1-4; 8 bases fit TRBD1. CDR1 is KGHSH, CDR2 LQKENI, per germline. V lost 0 bases and J lost 5; bases outside the gene matches: 8. The CDR3 is made up of 17 amino acids. The CDR3 bases are TGTGCCAGCTCACCACCAACAGGGGGTAGGCGGAATGAAAAACTGTTTTTT. Encoded protein: CASSPPTGGRRNEKLFF.

The chain uses TRBV11-2 and TRBJ1-5; D perhaps matches TRBD1 (5 bases). Trimming cost V 0 bases and J 5 bases, with 11 bases left between them. This CDR3 has 15 residues. Looked up from germline, CDR1 is SGHAT and CDR2 is FQNNGV. The CDR3 is CASSLDLGLHQPQHF. The CDR3 DNA reads as TGTGCCAGCAGCTTAGATCTGGGACTCCATCAGCCCCAGCATTTT. The full variable domain, completed using reference TRBV11-2 and TRBJ1-5, is EAGVAQSPRYKIIEKRQSVAFWCNPISGHATLYWYQQILGQGPKLLIQFQNNGVVDDSQLPKDRFSAERLKGVDSTLKIQPAKLEDSAVYLCASSLDLGLHQPQHFGDGTRLSIL.

A note on this clone: A read error may produce the germline difference seen at one junction end. The J gene is TRBJ1-2, the V gene TRBV4-3; a possible D gene is TRBD1 (6 bases). The germline CDR1 and CDR2 sequences are LGHNA and YSLEER. The CDR3 loop spans 9 amino acids. The DNA for the CDR3 is TGCGCCAGCACCCAAGGGGGCACCTTC. As protein: CASTQGGTF.

The V and J genes are TRBV30 and TRBJ1-2; D remains unclear. V was trimmed by 5 bases and J by 4 bases, leaving 8 bases between them. The CDR3 contains 11 residues. The germline V gene encodes CDR1 GTSNPN and CDR2 SVGIG (reference sequence). The CDR3 sequence is CAWARGYGYTF. CDR3 nucleotides: TGTGCCTGGGCCCGAGGCTATGGCTACACCTTC.

The chain couples TRBV2 to TRBJ1-4, with unresolved D. Germline CDR1 reads SNHLY; CDR2 reads FYNNEI. This CDR3 spans 14 amino acids. V was shortened by 1 base and J by 7 bases, with 10 bases between the two germline ends. The CDR3 loop is CASSEVSGSEKLFF. The DNA of the CDR3 is TGTGCCAGCAGTGAAGTCAGCGGCAGTGAAAAACTGTTTTTT.

The CDR3 spells CAWSGQVALHF. Here the CDR3 DNA reads TGTGCCTGGAGTGGACAGGTAGCCCTCCACTTT. V usage is TRBV30 and J usage is TRBJ1-6; possibly TRBD1 for D (6 bases). Trimming took off 1 base at V and 14 bases at J, with 9 bases between the two ends. Germline lookup yields CDR1 GTSNPN and CDR2 SVGIG (reference sequence). The CDR3 has 11 residues.

The chain recombines TRBV5-1 with TRBJ2-5, with D maybe TRBD2 (5 bases). V lost 4 bases and J lost 4, with 20 bases in between. CDR3 size: 16 residues. Germline lookup yields CDR1 SGHRS and CDR2 YFSETQ. In nucleotides, the CDR3 is TGCGCCAGCAGCCTCCGGTCGGGGAGAGGGAGAGAGACCCAGTACTTC. This encodes CASSLRSGRGRETQYF. The entire variable domain, with the rest obtained from reference TRBV5-1 and TRBJ2-5, is as follows: KAGVTQTPRYLIKTRGQQVTLSCSPISGHRSVSWYQQTPGQGLQFLFEYFSETQRNKGNFPGRFSGRQFSNSRSEMNVSTLELGDSALYLCASSLRSGRGRETQYFGPGTRLLVL.

The chain has TRBV29-1 and TRBJ1-5; no reliable D call. This CDR3 is 13 amino acids long. Germline CDR1 SQVTM, CDR2 ANQGSEA. Trimming removed 6 bases at V and 1 base at J, with 10 bases between. CDR3 amino acids: CSVGTESNQPQHF. The CDR3 region has the DNA TGCAGCGTCGGTACGGAGAGCAATCAGCCCCAGCATTTT.

V usage is TRBV23-1 and J usage is TRBJ1-1; maybe TRBD1 (5 bases). TRBV23-1 is flagged as an ORF with uncertain function. There are 13 residues in the CDR3. V lost 2 bases and J 3 bases, leaving 7 bases between the germline ends. The CDR3 nucleotides are TGCGCCAGCAGTCAAGGGGGGGACACTGAAGCTTTCTTT. It translates to CASSQGGDTEAFF.

J is TRBJ2-3 and V is TRBV20-1; D is unresolved. V lost 8 bases, J lost 5 bases, and 8 bases lay in between. From germline, CDR1 is DFQATT and CDR2 SNEGSKA (reference sequence). The length of the CDR3 is 10 residues. The CDR3 DNA reads as TGCAGTCAGACGGGAGATACGCAGTATTTT. Its protein is CSQTGDTQYF.

In this sample, this clone turned up once. V is TRBV7-9 and J is TRBJ1-5; TRBD1 might be the D (6 bases). Trimming took off 5 bases at V and 1 base at J, with 15 bases between the two ends. This CDR3 is 16 amino acids long. Germline values: CDR1 SEHNR, CDR2 FQNEAQ (reference sequence). The CDR3 coding sequence is TGTGCCAGCAGCCCCGGGGCGGGGGCGAGCAATCAGCCCCAGCATTTT. Translating gives CASSPGAGASNQPQHF.

The chain couples TRBV5-4 to TRBJ2-6, with 9 bases identical to TRBD1. The V gene end was trimmed by 4 bases and the J gene end by 0 bases; junction bases not matched to a gene: 8. The length of the CDR3 is 18 residues. Per germline, CDR1 SGHNT and CDR2 YYREEE (reference sequence). The CDR3 DNA follows: TGTGCCAGCAGCCGCCGGGACAGGGATCTCTCTGGGGCCAACGTCCTGACTTTC. It is translated as CASSRRDRDLSGANVLTF.

This rearrangement joins TRBV5-8 to TRBJ2-3; TRBD1 matches at 7 bases. This CDR3 comprises 15 residues. J gave up 1 base and V 4 bases, and 6 bases lay outside the gene matches. In germline, CDR1 is SGHTS, CDR2 YDEGEE. The CDR3 nucleotides are TGTGCCAGCAGCCCGGGACAGTCCCGCACAGATACGCAGTATTTT. Translating it yields CASSPGQSRTDTQYF.